These 31 T cell receptor beta chains were all obtained from the same sample, sequenced in a study of preoperative IRX-2 immunotherapy in early breast cancer. Sequencing used immunoSEQ multiplex PCR; TCRdb keeps in-frame clones, though not all of them. This repertoire shows some 30,000 clones, around 90% found once; its top ten account for 8.5% to 10%. Specified treatment: preoperative locoregional IRX-2 cytokine immunotherapy. This specimen was acquired from a patient treated with IRX-2 immunotherapy. The receptors here all came from a human donor with breast cancer.

V is TRBV9 and J is TRBJ1-6, with D possibly being TRBD1 (5 bases). CDR1 and CDR2 (germline): SGDLS, YYNGEE. CDR3 length: 14 residues. Trimming removed 3 bases from V and 9 bases from J, with 13 bases in between. The chain's CDR3 is CASSGSPGGSPLHF. CDR3 nucleotide sequence: TGTGCCAGCAGCGGATCACCGGGGGGTTCACCCCTCCACTTT.

The chain couples TRBV5-6 to TRBJ2-3; unclear D gene. The CDR3 is made up of 12 amino acids. Germline loops: CDR1 SGHDT, CDR2 YYEEEE. The V end was cut by 4 bases, the J end by 4 bases, with 7 bases between. CDR3 loop: CASSPGADTQYF. CDR3 in DNA: TGTGCCAGCAGCCCTGGGGCAGATACGCAGTATTTT.

The chain employs TRBV6-1 and TRBJ2-2; 8 nucleotides line up with TRBD2. Germline CDR1 reads MNHNS; CDR2 reads SASEGT. This CDR3 is 13 amino acids long. V trimming: 7 bases; J trimming: 4 bases; junction bases outside the gene matches: 2. CDR3: CASKLAATGELFF. CDR3 sequence (DNA): TGTGCCAGCAAACTAGCGGCCACCGGGGAGCTGTTTTTT.

This CDR3 is CASSLGSISYEQYF. The CDR3 DNA reads TGTGCCAGCAGTTTAGGCAGTATCTCCTACGAGCAGTACTTC. The chain recombines TRBV28 with TRBJ2-7, with unresolved D. The CDR3 sequence is 14 residues long. Per germline, CDR1 MDHEN and CDR2 SYDVKM. Trimming stripped 2 bases from V and 0 bases from J, with 8 bases between. The full variable domain, its missing parts supplied by reference TRBV28 and TRBJ2-7, is DVKVTQSSRYLVKRTGEKVFLECVQDMDHENMFWYRQDPGLGLRLIYFSYDVKMKEKGDIPEGYSVSREKKERFSLILESASTNQTSMYLCASSLGSISYEQYFGPGTRLTVT.

This chain uses TRBV7-8 with TRBJ2-2, with 8 bases lining up with TRBD2. The CDR3 is made up of 17 amino acids. Germline V gives CDR1 SGHVS, CDR2 FQNEAQ. The trim removed 1 base at V and 6 bases at J, leaving 10 bases unmatched. The CDR3 spells CASSLVRASGRAGELFF. CDR3 bases: TGTGCCAGCAGCTTAGTACGGGCAAGCGGGAGAGCCGGGGAGCTGTTTTTT.

This clone was recorded a few times. The chain links TRBV7-9 to TRBJ1-1; D is undetermined. This CDR3 spans 13 amino acids. Germline values: CDR1 SEHNR, CDR2 FQNEAQ (reference sequence). V dropped 2 bases and J dropped 4 bases, with 8 bases sitting between them. The CDR3 protein is CASSLLTSTEAFF. The CDR3 nucleotides are TGTGCCAGCAGCTTACTAACCAGCACTGAAGCTTTCTTT.

This clone was observed once. This chain connects TRBV2 to TRBJ2-3, with D tentatively TRBD1 (5 bases). Germline V gene data show CDR1 as SNHLY and CDR2 as FYNNEI. V lost 10 bases, J lost 0 bases, and 14 bases lay in between. CDR3 length equals 14 residues. This chain's CDR3 is CANLRDRSTDTQYF. Written as DNA, the CDR3 is TGTGCCAACCTCCGAGACAGAAGCACAGATACGCAGTATTTT. Full variable domain (rest looked up from reference TRBV2 and TRBJ2-3): EPEVTQTPSHQVTQMGQEVILRCVPISNHLYFYWYRQILGQKVEFLVSFYNNEISEKSEIFDDQFSVERPDGSNFTLKIRSTKLEDSAMYFCANLRDRSTDTQYFGPGTRLTVL.

Turning to this clone: Germline is not matched at one junction end, which may reflect a read error. V usage is TRBV19 and J usage is TRBJ2-1; D is unclear. This CDR3 has 13 residues. Germline V gene data show CDR1 as LNHDA and CDR2 as SQIVND (reference sequence). Here the CDR3 DNA reads TGTGCCAGTAGTGGTCCAGAGTACATTGAGCAGTTCTTC. It specifies CASSGPEYIEQFF.

The chain joins TRBV5-4 to TRBJ1-6; D uncertain. The ends were cut back, 4 bases at V and 4 bases at J, with 3 bases in the middle. The germline V gene has CDR1 SGHNT and CDR2 YYREEE (reference sequence). The length of the CDR3 is 12 residues. The CDR3 nucleotides are TGTGCCAGCAGCGGTTATAATTCACCCCTCCACTTT. It is translated as CASSGYNSPLHF.

This rearrangement joins TRBV5-1 to TRBJ1-2; TRBD1 matches at 7 bases. Germline-derived CDR1 and CDR2 are SGHRS and YFSETQ. The CDR3 is 15 residues long. V lost 3 bases to trimming and J lost 4 bases; unmatched junction nucleotides: 9. For the CDR3, the DNA is TGCGCCAGCAGCTCCTCCGGGACAGAGACCTATGGCTACACCTTC. The encoded protein is CASSSSGTETYGYTF.

The chain uses TRBV10-1 and TRBJ1-1; tentative D call: TRBD1 (5 bases). Per the germline V gene, CDR1 is WNHNN and CDR2 is SYGVQD (reference sequence). The CDR3 contains 14 residues. With 2 bases removed from V and 2 bases from J, the gap between germline ends came to 9 bases. DNA of the CDR3: TGCGCCAGCAGTGAGGGCGGGGGTAACACTGAAGCTTTCTTT. Its protein is CASSEGGGNTEAFF.

The chain carries TRBV5-4 and TRBJ1-1; D unresolved. Trimming stripped 2 bases from V and 7 bases from J, with 9 bases between. The V gene's germline CDR1 is SGHNT and CDR2 YYREEE (reference sequence). The CDR3 contains 12 residues. This CDR3 is CASSLEQREAFF. In DNA form, the CDR3 reads TGTGCCAGCAGCTTAGAACAACGTGAAGCTTTCTTT. The full variable domain, completed using reference TRBV5-4 and TRBJ1-1, is ETGVTQSPTHLIKTRGQQVTLRCSSQSGHNTVSWYQQALGQGPQFIFQYYREEENGRGNFPPRFSGLQFPNYSSELNVNALELDDSALYLCASSLEQREAFFGQGTRLTVV.

The rearrangement uses TRBV6-4 and TRBJ1-1; D uncertain. Trimming stripped 4 bases from V and 0 bases from J, with 12 bases between. The CDR3 contains 15 residues. CDR1 MRHNA and CDR2 SNTAGT come from the germline V gene. The CDR3 reads CASSAGGSMNTEAFF. The CDR3 DNA follows: TGTGCCAGCAGTGCGGGAGGGTCCATGAACACTGAAGCTTTCTTT.

The chain employs TRBV19 and TRBJ2-7; D uncertain. Trimming took 7 bases from V and 6 from J, leaving 13 bases between them. Germline V lookup: CDR1 LNHDA, CDR2 SQIVND (reference sequence). The CDR3 length is 12 residues. DNA for the CDR3: TGTGCCAGTAAGAGTCGGCAGTTCGAGCAGTACTTC. Translated: CASKSRQFEQYF.

This chain joins TRBV7-9 and TRBJ2-5; D possibly corresponds to TRBD2 (6 bases). Germline CDR1 reads SEHNR; CDR2 reads FQNEAQ (reference sequence). The CDR3 is 14 residues long. V was clipped by 5 bases and J by 1 base, with 11 bases between them. The CDR3 DNA reads TGTGCCAGCAGCATCGGCGGGACCCAAGAGACCCAGTACTTC. Translating gives CASSIGGTQETQYF.

The chain combines TRBV5-1 with TRBJ2-7, with 8 positions matching TRBD2. The ends lost 5 bases at V and 6 bases at J; junction bases unmatched: 10. The CDR3 is made up of 14 amino acids. Germline V lookup: CDR1 SGHRS, CDR2 YFSETQ. The CDR3: CASRSGGDWGEQYF. Written as DNA, the CDR3 is TGCGCCAGCAGGTCCGGGGGGGACTGGGGCGAGCAGTACTTC.

This chain uses TRBV30 with TRBJ1-5, with D unclear. The V gene lost 5 bases and the J gene lost 4 bases, with 9 bases spanning the gap. The CDR3 length is 12 residues. Germline CDR1 reads GTSNPN; CDR2 reads SVGIG (reference sequence). The chain's CDR3 is CAWDLSNQPQHF. CDR3 coding DNA: TGTGCCTGGGATCTAAGTAATCAGCCCCAGCATTTT.

The chain uses TRBV5-6 and TRBJ1-2; D not resolved. This CDR3 contains 14 residues. Germline CDR1 reads SGHDT; CDR2 reads YYEEEE. The V end was cut by 0 bases, the J end by 2 bases, with 8 bases between. DNA for the CDR3: TGTGCCAGCAGCTTGGATGGGGTCAACTATGGCTACACCTTC. Its translation is CASSLDGVNYGYTF.

The DNA of the CDR3 is TGTGCCAGCAGTGAACCCGGGATCCCCGGTGAGCAGTACTTC. Translated, it gives CASSEPGIPGEQYF. V and J are TRBV25-1 and TRBJ2-7, with D perhaps TRBD2 (5 bases). In germline, CDR1 is MGHDK, CDR2 SYGVNS. CDR3 length: 14 residues. The V and J ends lost 2 bases and 7 bases respectively, with 15 bases between them.

The chain combines TRBV6-1 with TRBJ2-1; TRBD2 matches at 11 bases. With V trimmed by 1 base and J by 7 bases, 0 bases remained unmatched. CDR1 is MNHNS and CDR2 is SASEGT in the germline V gene. CDR3 size: 14 residues. CDR3 protein: CASSEGTSGNEQFF. The CDR3 DNA sequence: TGTGCCAGCAGTGAAGGGACTAGCGGGAATGAGCAGTTCTTC.

CDR3 region: CASSYRTDLSNEQFF. The DNA of the CDR3 is TGTGCCAGCAGTTACAGGACCGATCTCTCCAATGAGCAGTTCTTC. This chain links TRBV6-5 with TRBJ2-1; D remains unclear. The CDR3 has 15 residues. V lost 2 bases, J lost 6 bases, and 14 bases lay in between. Germline V gene sequence: CDR1 MNHEY, CDR2 SVGAGI.

This clone was picked up one time. The chain recombines TRBV19 with TRBJ2-3; perhaps D is TRBD1 or TRBD2 (5 bases each). Germline values: CDR1 LNHDA, CDR2 SQIVND (reference sequence). This CDR3 has 13 residues. The V end lost 8 bases, the J end lost 3 bases, and 12 bases lay between the germline ends. The CDR3 here is CASDEGMTDTQYF. The CDR3 DNA is TGTGCCAGTGACGAGGGGATGACAGATACGCAGTATTTT.

The chain uses TRBV5-5 and TRBJ1-1; a weak D match, TRBD1 (5 bases). The V end was cut by 5 bases, the J end by 2 bases, with 13 bases between. CDR3 length equals 14 residues. Germline V gene data show CDR1 as SGHKS and CDR2 as YYEKEE (reference sequence). CDR3 sequence reads: CASSFGGGNTEAFF. The CDR3 DNA reads as TGTGCCAGCAGTTTTGGGGGGGGAAACACTGAAGCTTTCTTT.

The chain is built from TRBV7-2 and TRBJ1-2, with D perhaps matching TRBD1 (5 bases). CDR1 is SGHTA, CDR2 FQGNSA, per germline. This CDR3 contains 15 residues. Trimming removed 2 bases at V and 4 bases at J, with 14 bases between. The DNA for the CDR3 is TGTGCCAGCAGCTTACCCGGGGGTGTCAGCTATGGCTACACCTTC. Translated, it gives CASSLPGGVSYGYTF.

The gene calls are TRBV7-2 and TRBJ1-2; D gene ambiguous. CDR3 length: 13 residues. V was clipped by 5 bases and J by 6 bases, with 13 bases between them. Germline V gives CDR1 SGHTA, CDR2 FQGNSA. CDR3: CASSPRFGHGYTF. The DNA for the CDR3 is TGTGCCAGCAGCCCTCGGTTTGGTCATGGCTACACCTTC.

V gene TRBV9 combines with J gene TRBJ2-5, with TRBD1 matching 9 bases. Losses at the gene ends were 0 bases for V and 6 bases for J; bases not matched to a gene: 6. Germline CDR1 SGDLS, CDR2 YYNGEE. The CDR3 covers 15 residues. The CDR3 DNA sequence: TGTGCCAGCAGCGTAGGGGGACAGGGCCTACAGACCCAGTACTTC. Translated: CASSVGGQGLQTQYF.

V gene TRBV5-4 combines with J gene TRBJ2-7, with D possibly matching TRBD1 (6 bases). V lost 0 bases and J lost 1, with 11 bases in between. The CDR3 totals 15 residues. The germline CDR1 and CDR2 sequences are SGHNT and YYREEE (reference sequence). The CDR3 region is CASSLEGVRSYEQYF. CDR3 coding DNA: TGTGCCAGCAGCTTGGAGGGGGTCAGGTCCTACGAGCAGTACTTC.

The chain joins TRBV28 to TRBJ2-7, with D possibly being TRBD1 or TRBD2 (5 bases each). The V gene lost 6 bases and the J gene lost 2 bases, with 11 bases spanning the gap. The CDR3 sequence is 13 residues long. Germline values: CDR1 MDHEN, CDR2 SYDVKM. The CDR3 reads CASRRGGTYEQYF. In DNA, the CDR3 is TGTGCCAGCAGACGTGGGGGAACCTACGAGCAGTACTTC.

V and J are TRBV6-1 and TRBJ2-7; D is undetermined. Germline V gene lookup returns CDR1 MNHNS and CDR2 SASEGT. V gave up 3 bases and J gave up 3 bases, with 6 bases separating them. The CDR3 extends over 12 amino acids. Here the CDR3 reads CASSDSRYEQYF. The CDR3 DNA reads TGTGCCAGCAGTGACAGTCGCTACGAGCAGTACTTC.

V and J are TRBV5-1 and TRBJ1-2, with 8 bases fitting TRBD1. With 4 bases clipped from V and 8 bases from J, the junction kept 7 bases outside the gene matches. Germline assignment: CDR1 SGHRS and CDR2 YFSETQ. The CDR3 runs 13 residues. The CDR3 region is CASSAGTGAGYTF. CDR3 DNA: TGCGCCAGCAGCGCGGGGACAGGCGCCGGCTACACCTTC. Based on the CDR3 plus reference TRBV5-1 and TRBJ1-2, the full variable domain is KAGVTQTPRYLIKTRGQQVTLSCSPISGHRSVSWYQQTPGQGLQFLFEYFSETQRNKGNFPGRFSGRQFSNSRSEMNVSTLELGDSALYLCASSAGTGAGYTFGSGTRLTVV.

The rearrangement links TRBV19 to TRBJ2-7, with D perhaps matching TRBD2 (5 bases). The CDR3 spans 14 residues. V was pared by 4 bases and J by 0 bases, with 10 bases between. The germline V gene has CDR1 LNHDA and CDR2 SQIVND (reference sequence). The CDR3 sequence: CASSKAGSSYEQYF. The DNA of the CDR3 is TGTGCCAGTAGTAAGGCGGGCAGCTCCTACGAGCAGTACTTC.